The subject of this entry is one T cell receptor beta chain. These data are taken from a study of blood T cell repertoires in COVID-19. Study context: Spain, Italy and the United States supplied samples that represented acute and convalescent COVID-19.

In the authors' methods: For nucleated cells, counts were estimated from reference gene primer amplification. Data came from immunoSEQ multiplex PCR; TCRdb stores just in-frame clones and leaves some out. That table gives V, J and clone size, and the DNA gave D and trimming. The table shows about 210,000 clones, with around 81% occurring only once. The CDR3 runs 15 residues. The germline CDR1 and CDR2 sequences are MNHNS and SASEGT. V dropped 1 base and J dropped 7; count of bases not matched to a gene: 10. The sequence derives from a woman in her sixties or seventies with acute or convalescent COVID-19. The rearrangement links TRBV6-1 to TRBJ2-7, with TRBD1 identical over 7 bases. The source material was peripheral blood. The CDR3 spells CASSEVGTVGGEQYF. The CDR3 DNA is TGTGCCAGCAGTGAAGTTGGGACAGTTGGTGGGGAGCAGTACTTC.